Listed below are T cell receptor beta chains from one sample, sequenced in a study of blood T cell repertoires in COVID-19. Libraries were prepared by immunoSEQ multiplex PCR; TCRdb keeps only in-frame clonotypes and omits some of them. The sample comprises approximately 290,000 clones, around 90% of which are singletons, and roughly 2% rests with the top ten. The sample taken for sequencing was peripheral blood. The receptors were gathered from a man younger than 30 with active or convalescent COVID-19. Each CDR3 is given with its conserved first and last residue. The D gene is left open where the match is weak. Size is stated for part of the rows, as once, few or many counts, or as a class when the clone is expanded.

J: TRBJ2-2; V: TRBV12-3/TRBV12-4; D: -; size: -; DNA: TGTGCCAGCCTCCCCCCGGTGTCCGGGGAGCTGTTTTTT; CDR3: CASLPPVSGELFF
J: TRBJ2-7; V: TRBV3-1/TRBV3-2; D: -; size: -; DNA: TGTGCCAGCAGCCATCAAGGGGGTCGTTACGAGCAGTACTTC; CDR3: CASSHQGGRYEQYF
J: TRBJ2-7; V: TRBV6-6; D: -; size: once; DNA: TGTGCCAGCAGTCCCAGCGGACAGTCCTACGAGCAGTACTTC; CDR3: CASSPSGQSYEQYF
J: TRBJ1-2; V: TRBV29-1; D: -; size: -; DNA: TGCAGCGTTGTCCCCAGAAATAACTATGGCTACACCTTC; CDR3: CSVVPRNNYGYTF
J: TRBJ2-5; V: TRBV28; D: -; size: -; DNA: TGTGCCAGCAGTCGCCTGGTGGGGGGAGCCCAACAAGAGACCCAGTACTTC; CDR3: CASSRLVGGAQQETQYF
J: TRBJ2-1; V: TRBV21-1; D: -; size: -; DNA: TGTGCCAGCAGCAAAGCTAGGAGCGGGAGCTACAATGAGCAGTTCTTC; CDR3: CASSKARSGSYNEQFF
J: TRBJ2-1; V: TRBV24-1; D: -; size: once; DNA: TGTGCCACCAGTGAAGGGGGGGAAAATCACAATGAGCAGTTCTTC; CDR3: CATSEGGENHNEQFF
J: TRBJ2-5; V: TRBV5-1; D: TRBD2; size: -; DNA: TGCGCCAGCAGCTCACTAGCGGGAGTGGAGACCCAGTACTTC; CDR3: CASSSLAGVETQYF
J: TRBJ2-1; V: TRBV2; D: -; size: -; DNA: TGTGCCAGCAGTAGAGAGCTCTACAATGAGCAGTTCTTC; CDR3: CASSRELYNEQFF
J: TRBJ1-5; V: TRBV10-1; D: -; size: -; DNA: TGCGCCAGCAGTGATTGCTTTTCGGAACCAGGGTTGCAGCCCCAGCATTTT; CDR3: CASSDCFSEPGLQPQHF
J: TRBJ2-7; V: TRBV7-9; D: -; size: -; DNA: TGTGCCAGCAGCTTCCGGGAGAGCTCCTACGAGCAGTACTTC; CDR3: CASSFRESSYEQYF
J: TRBJ1-2; V: TRBV6-5; D: TRBD1; size: once; DNA: TGTGCCAGCAGTTATATTCCGGGGACAGGGGGTGGCTACACCTTC; CDR3: CASSYIPGTGGGYTF
J: TRBJ1-1; V: TRBV25-1; D: -; size: -; DNA: TGTGCCAGCAGTGAATATAAGTCAGGAGAAGCTTTCTTT; CDR3: CASSEYKSGEAFF
J: TRBJ2-7; V: TRBV6-5; D: TRBD1; size: -; DNA: TGTGCCAGCACCAGACAGGGAAGCTCCTACGAGCAGTACTTC; CDR3: CASTRQGSSYEQYF
J: TRBJ1-1; V: TRBV19; D: -; size: -; DNA: TGTGCCAGTAGTATAGGGAGCTACATGAACACTGAAGCTTTCTTT; CDR3: CASSIGSYMNTEAFF
J: TRBJ1-4; V: TRBV5-4; D: TRBD1; size: -; DNA: TGTGCCAGCAGCTCTGCCGGGACAGGGGATGAAAAACTGTTTTTT; CDR3: CASSSAGTGDEKLFF
J: TRBJ2-1; V: TRBV27; D: -; size: -; DNA: TGTGCCAGCAGTGTCCCGGGACTCAGCTCCTACAATGAGCAGTTCTTC; CDR3: CASSVPGLSSYNEQFF
J: TRBJ2-3; V: TRBV7-2; D: TRBD2; size: -; DNA: TGTGCCAGCAGCTTAGCCTTACTAGCGGGGGGGCCTAATACGCAGTATTTT; CDR3: CASSLALLAGGPNTQYF
J: TRBJ2-5; V: TRBV18; D: TRBD2; size: -; DNA: TGTGCCAGCTCACTCGGGACTACCGGAGAGACCCAGTACTTC; CDR3: CASSLGTTGETQYF
J: TRBJ2-2; V: TRBV9; D: -; size: -; DNA: TGTGCCAGCAGCGCGAGTTTTAACACCGGGGAGCTGTTTTTT; CDR3: CASSASFNTGELFF
J: TRBJ1-1; V: TRBV9; D: -; size: -; DNA: TGTGCCAGCAGCGTAGGCGGCCGCACTGAAGCTTTCTTT; CDR3: CASSVGGRTEAFF
J: TRBJ1-5; V: TRBV15; D: TRBD1; size: -; DNA: TGTGCCACCAAGGGACAGGGGAATCAGCCCCAGCATTTT; CDR3: CATKGQGNQPQHF
J: TRBJ2-5; V: TRBV12-3/TRBV12-4; D: -; size: few; DNA: TGTGCCAGCAGGTACCAGAACCAAGAGACCCAGTACTTC; CDR3: CASRYQNQETQYF
J: TRBJ2-5; V: TRBV5-1; D: TRBD1; size: -; DNA: TGCGCCAGCAGTCCGGACAGGGCAGGGGAGACCCAGTACTTC; CDR3: CASSPDRAGETQYF
J: TRBJ1-2; V: TRBV6-6; D: -; size: -; DNA: TGTGCCAGCAGTTACCGGGGTGGCTACACCTTC; CDR3: CASSYRGGYTF
J: TRBJ1-2; V: TRBV18; D: TRBD1; size: -; DNA: TGTGCCAGCTCCCCGGGACAGGGAGCGGGCTACACCTTC; CDR3: CASSPGQGAGYTF
J: TRBJ2-7; V: TRBV11-1; D: TRBD2; size: -; DNA: TGTGCCAGCAGCCGACGGACTAGCGGGTCCTACGAGCAGTACTTC; CDR3: CASSRRTSGSYEQYF
J: TRBJ2-6; V: TRBV28; D: TRBD2; size: -; DNA: TGTGCCAGCAGTTTGACTAGCGGCAAAGGCCCGGTACGGTCTGGGGCCAACGTCCTGACTTTC; CDR3: CASSLTSGKGPVRSGANVLTF
J: TRBJ1-2; V: TRBV5-1; D: TRBD1; size: -; DNA: TGCGCCAGCAGCGGGGGGACAGGCTATGGCTACACCTTC; CDR3: CASSGGTGYGYTF
J: TRBJ1-3; V: TRBV25-1; D: -; size: -; DNA: TGTGCCAGCAGGCAAGGGGGGGCCTACTCTGGAAACACCATATATTTT; CDR3: CASRQGGAYSGNTIYF
J: TRBJ1-1; V: TRBV5-1; D: TRBD1; size: -; DNA: TGCGCCAGCAGCTGGGGGACAGAGAACACTGAAGCTTTCTTT; CDR3: CASSWGTENTEAFF
J: TRBJ1-5; V: TRBV5-1; D: TRBD1; size: -; DNA: TGCGCCAGCAGCTCGGGACAGGGCAATCAGCCCCAGCATTTT; CDR3: CASSSGQGNQPQHF
J: TRBJ1-2; V: TRBV7-2; D: TRBD1; size: -; DNA: TGTGCCAGCAGCTTAGGGACAGGGGCCCAACTGTCTTTTGGCTACACCTTC; CDR3: CASSLGTGAQLSFGYTF
J: TRBJ2-5; V: TRBV7-3; D: TRBD2; size: -; DNA: TGTGCCAGCAGCCCTCAACCGGGACTAGCGGCAGAGACCCAGTACTTC; CDR3: CASSPQPGLAAETQYF
J: TRBJ2-5; V: TRBV18; D: TRBD1; size: -; DNA: TGTGCCAGCTCACCAGGGGGACAGAGAAAAGAGACCCAGTACTTC; CDR3: CASSPGGQRKETQYF
J: TRBJ1-1; V: TRBV29-1; D: -; size: -; DNA: TGCAGCGTTGAAGATATCTCTGCTGAAGCTTTCTTT; CDR3: CSVEDISAEAFF
J: TRBJ1-5; V: TRBV10-3; D: -; size: -; DNA: TGTGCCACCGATGACAGGAACTATCAGCCCCAGCATTTT; CDR3: CATDDRNYQPQHF
J: TRBJ2-7; V: TRBV4-3; D: TRBD2; size: -; DNA: TGCGCCAGCAGCCAAGGACTAGCCATGTCCTACGAGCAGTACTTC; CDR3: CASSQGLAMSYEQYF
J: TRBJ1-1; V: TRBV6-5; D: TRBD1; size: once; DNA: TGTGCCAGCAGTTCTCGGGACAGGGGGCAAGCTTTCTTT; CDR3: CASSSRDRGQAFF
J: TRBJ1-2; V: TRBV27; D: TRBD1; size: -; DNA: TGTGCCAGCACAGGACAGGTGGGCTATGGCTACACCTTC; CDR3: CASTGQVGYGYTF
J: TRBJ1-6; V: TRBV7-2; D: TRBD1; size: few; DNA: TGTGCCAGCAGCCTTAACTTGATCGGGACAGGGTATTCACCCCTCCACTTT; CDR3: CASSLNLIGTGYSPLHF
J: TRBJ1-2; V: TRBV10-3; D: TRBD1; size: few; DNA: TGTGCCATCAGACGGACACAGGGGAGCTATGGCTACACCTTC; CDR3: CAIRRTQGSYGYTF
J: TRBJ2-5; V: TRBV5-8; D: -; size: -; DNA: TGTGCCAGCAGCTTCTGGGATGATCGGCAGGGGGAGACCCAGTACTTC; CDR3: CASSFWDDRQGETQYF
J: TRBJ2-1; V: TRBV28; D: TRBD2; size: -; DNA: TGTGCCAGCAGTTCGAAAGGGAGGGATGAGCAGTTCTTC; CDR3: CASSSKGRDEQFF
J: TRBJ1-4; V: TRBV7-2; D: TRBD1; size: -; DNA: TGTGCCAGCAGCTTAGTTAGGACAGGGGATGAAAAACTGTTTTTT; CDR3: CASSLVRTGDEKLFF
J: TRBJ1-6; V: TRBV10-3; D: -; size: -; DNA: TGTGCCATCAGTGACTGGGCATTCGGGTCTAGGGACAAATCACCCCTCCACTTT; CDR3: CAISDWAFGSRDKSPLHF
J: TRBJ1-5; V: TRBV2; D: TRBD1; size: few; DNA: TGTGCCAGCAGGGGGACAGGGGGCGTAGATCAGCCCCAGCATTTT; CDR3: CASRGTGGVDQPQHF
J: TRBJ1-2; V: TRBV5-4; D: TRBD1; size: -; DNA: TGTGCCAGCAGCTTTGTAAGGGACAGCTATGGCTACACCTTC; CDR3: CASSFVRDSYGYTF
J: TRBJ2-3; V: TRBV11-2; D: TRBD2; size: -; DNA: TGTGCCAGCAGCCTGACTAGCGGGGGGGAACGCACAGATACGCAGTATTTT; CDR3: CASSLTSGGERTDTQYF
J: TRBJ2-7; V: TRBV28; D: -; size: once; DNA: TGTGCCAGCAGTTTATTTTTAGTTTGGACACCTTACGAGCAGTACTTC; CDR3: CASSLFLVWTPYEQYF